Shown below are 19 T cell receptor beta chains from a single sample sequenced in a study of cytomegalovirus exposure and HLA in healthy donors. Repertoires were generated with immunoSEQ multiplex PCR, while TCRdb's copy carries only in-frame clones and drops some. The sample includes about 130,000 clones, 89% of them seen just once. Sequencing was carried out using PBMCs. The receptors stem from a woman in her late teens or twenties in good health and CMV-seronegative.

The genes are TRBV9 and TRBJ1-3; D uncertain. V was pared by 4 bases and J by 0 bases, with 11 bases between. CDR3 length equals 15 residues. From germline, CDR1 is SGDLS and CDR2 YYNGEE. This chain's CDR3 is CASSPRGFSGNTIYF. In DNA form, the CDR3 reads TGTGCCAGCAGCCCAAGAGGGTTCTCTGGAAACACCATATATTTT. The variable domain in full, completed from reference TRBV9 and TRBJ1-3, reads DSGVTQTPKHLITATGQRVTLRCSPRSGDLSVYWYQQSLDQGLQFLIQYYNGEERAKGNILERFSAQQFPDLHSELNLSSLELGDSALYFCASSPRGFSGNTIYFGEGSWLTVV.

The chain recombines TRBV25-1 with TRBJ2-2; 9 bases are shared with TRBD2. CDR1 is MGHDK and CDR2 is SYGVNS in the germline V gene. The CDR3 has 16 residues. The V and J ends lost 8 bases and 2 bases, in that order; junction bases with no gene match: 9. The CDR3 loop is CASSSAGGLNTGELFF. CDR3 coding DNA: TGTGCCAGCTCCAGTGCGGGGGGGCTTAACACCGGGGAGCTGTTTTTT.

The V gene is TRBV5-1, the J gene TRBJ2-3, with a possible D match to TRBD1 (5 bases). Germline V lookup: CDR1 SGHRS, CDR2 YFSETQ. V was cut by 1 base and J by 3 bases, with 9 bases left in between. The CDR3 spans 14 residues. CDR3 sequence (DNA): TGCGCCAGCAGCTTGACAGGTACAACAGATACGCAGTATTTT. Amino acids: CASSLTGTTDTQYF. Looking up the rest from reference TRBV5-1 and TRBJ2-3 gives the full variable domain: KAGVTQTPRYLIKTRGQQVTLSCSPISGHRSVSWYQQTPGQGLQFLFEYFSETQRNKGNFPGRFSGRQFSNSRSEMNVSTLELGDSALYLCASSLTGTTDTQYFGPGTRLTVL.

The chain joins TRBV5-6 to TRBJ1-5; a possible D gene is TRBD1 (5 bases). This CDR3 is built from 12 residues. Germline V gives CDR1 SGHDT, CDR2 YYEEEE. Deletions cut 1 base from V and 9 bases from J, with 8 bases between. The CDR3: CASSLPGGPQHF. The CDR3 DNA reads TGTGCCAGCAGCTTGCCGGGGGGGCCCCAGCATTTT.

This sequence joins TRBV28 and TRBJ2-7; TRBD2 is a possible D gene (5 bases). CDR1 is MDHEN, CDR2 SYDVKM, per germline. Trimming pared 6 bases from V and 5 bases from J, leaving 17 bases between. The CDR3 totals 14 residues. CDR3 in amino acids: CASRRLAPSDEQYF. The CDR3 DNA is TGTGCCAGCAGGCGTCTAGCTCCATCGGACGAGCAGTACTTC.

J is TRBJ2-3 and V is TRBV29-1; a possible D gene is TRBD1 (5 bases). V was cut by 3 bases and J by 2 bases, with 15 bases left in between. The CDR3 extends over 15 amino acids. Germline CDR1 and CDR2: SQVTM and ANQGSEA. CDR3 residues: CSVDFGQRNTDTQYF. The CDR3 DNA is TGCAGCGTTGATTTTGGACAAAGGAACACAGATACGCAGTATTTT.

The chain employs TRBV18 and TRBJ2-7, with TRBD1 matching over 8 bases. The CDR3 loop spans 18 amino acids. Germline V gives CDR1 KGHSH, CDR2 LQKENI. V dropped 4 bases and J dropped 4; count of bases not matched to a gene: 18. CDR3 protein: CASSRTLKQGDGRYEQYF. CDR3 nucleotide sequence: TGTGCCAGCTCACGCACACTTAAACAGGGGGACGGACGTTACGAGCAGTACTTC. The whole variable domain, filled in from reference TRBV18 and TRBJ2-7, reads NAGVMQNPRHLVRRRGQEARLRCSPMKGHSHVYWYRQLPEEGLKFMVYLQKENIIDESGMPKERFSAEFPKEGPSILRIQQVVRGDSAAYFCASSRTLKQGDGRYEQYFGPGTRLTVT.

The rearrangement uses TRBV2 and TRBJ2-2; D might be TRBD2 (7 bases). The CDR3 is 14 residues long. Germline V CDR1 and CDR2: SNHLY, FYNNEI. Trimming removed 5 bases from V and 6 bases from J, with 13 bases in between. The DNA of the CDR3 is TGTGCCAGCAGTTTGTCGGGGGGCGCCGGGGAGCTGTTTTTT. This translates into CASSLSGGAGELFF.

This chain joins TRBV18 and TRBJ1-5; the D is unclear. V shed 2 bases and J shed 3 bases, with 23 bases lying between them. Germline V gene sequence: CDR1 KGHSH, CDR2 LQKENI. There are 19 residues in the CDR3. The CDR3 region is CASSPDEDEVVIFNQPQHF. For the CDR3, the DNA is TGTGCCAGCTCACCAGACGAAGACGAGGTAGTAATTTTCAATCAGCCCCAGCATTTT.

The V and J genes are TRBV28 and TRBJ1-2; D remains unclear. Trimming cost V 2 bases and J 8 bases, with 9 bases left between them. CDR1 and CDR2 (germline): MDHEN, SYDVKM. The CDR3 spans 12 residues. The CDR3 protein is CASSLMRYGYTF. For the CDR3, the DNA is TGTGCCAGCAGTTTAATGCGGTACGGCTACACCTTC.

The chain recombines TRBV19 with TRBJ2-1, with 12 bases identical to TRBD2. CDR3 length equals 14 residues. V lost 4 bases, J lost 5 bases, and 0 bases stayed unmatched. Per germline, CDR1 LNHDA and CDR2 SQIVND (reference sequence). The CDR3 DNA is TGTGCCAGTAGTAGGACTAGCGGGGACAATGAGCAGTTCTTC. Its protein is CASSRTSGDNEQFF. Based on the CDR3 plus reference TRBV19 and TRBJ2-1, the full variable domain is DGGITQSPKYLFRKEGQNVTLSCEQNLNHDAMYWYRQDPGQGLRLIYYSQIVNDFQKGDIAEGYSVSREKKESFPLTVTSAQKNPTAFYLCASSRTSGDNEQFFGPGTRLTVL.

This clone occurred once. The genes are TRBV2 and TRBJ1-6; no reliable D call. The germline gives CDR1 SNHLY, CDR2 FYNNEI. This CDR3 is 15 amino acids long. V was clipped by 1 base and J by 8 bases, with 12 bases between them. The DNA for the CDR3 is TGTGCCAGCAGTGAAGAGCAAGCGAGTTATTCACCCCTCCACTTT. Translating it yields CASSEEQASYSPLHF.

The J gene is TRBJ1-2, the V gene TRBV4-3; perhaps TRBD1 as D (5 bases). Germline V CDR1 and CDR2: LGHNA, YSLEER. V lost 0 bases, J lost 5 bases, and 13 bases lay in between. This CDR3 region has 15 residues. In DNA form, the CDR3 reads TGCGCCAGCAGCCAAGAGGGGGGAGGGGAGTATGGCTACACCTTC. This sequence encodes CASSQEGGGEYGYTF.

This clone was detected once. V gene TRBV27 combines with J gene TRBJ2-1; 8 positions agree with TRBD1. Germline CDR1 MNHEY, CDR2 SMNVEV (reference sequence). V lost 3 bases and J lost 2; bases outside the gene matches: 3. The CDR3 covers 15 residues. The CDR3 reads CASSLRRGPYNEQFF. The CDR3, as DNA: TGTGCCAGCAGTTTGCGCAGGGGGCCCTACAATGAGCAGTTCTTC.

The chain is built from TRBV7-7 and TRBJ2-2; D unresolved. CDR3 length: 14 amino acids. CDR1 is SSHAT and CDR2 is FNYEAQ in the germline V gene (reference sequence). Trimming shortened V by 0 bases and J by 1 base, and 3 bases separated the two germline ends. The CDR3 DNA sequence: TGTGCCAGCAGCTTAGCTCAGAACACCGGGGAGCTGTTTTTT. This translates into CASSLAQNTGELFF.

This sequence joins TRBV6-5 and TRBJ2-1; D uncertain. CDR1 and CDR2 (germline): MNHEY, SVGAGI. This CDR3 has 13 residues. Trimming took off 0 bases at V and 7 bases at J, with 7 bases between the two ends. This chain's CDR3 is CASSYSTGNEQFF. The CDR3 DNA is TGTGCCAGCAGTTACTCGACGGGTAATGAGCAGTTCTTC.

The chain carries TRBV29-1 and TRBJ2-6, with D perhaps matching TRBD1 (6 bases). The CDR3 sequence is 16 residues long. V was clipped by 3 bases and J by 0 bases, with 12 bases between them. Germline-derived CDR1 and CDR2 are SQVTM and ANQGSEA. In DNA, the CDR3 is TGCAGCGTTGACACAGGGAAGAGCTCTGGGGCCAACGTCCTGACTTTC. Translated, it gives CSVDTGKSSGANVLTF.

The chain links TRBV28 to TRBJ2-5, with D perhaps TRBD1 (5 bases). V was shortened by 3 bases and J by 5 bases, with 13 bases between the two germline ends. The CDR3 length is 14 residues. CDR1 MDHEN and CDR2 SYDVKM come from the germline V gene. The CDR3 spells CASSFSGPRETQYF. CDR3 DNA sequence: TGTGCCAGCAGTTTTTCAGGGCCGCGGGAGACCCAGTACTTC.

This chain joins TRBV9 and TRBJ1-1; the match to TRBD1 covers 9 bases. The CDR3 spans 14 residues. Germline CDR1 reads SGDLS; CDR2 reads YYNGEE. The V gene end was trimmed by 5 bases and the J gene end by 2 bases; junction bases not matched to a gene: 4. The CDR3 loop is CASRPDRGNTEAFF. Written as DNA, the CDR3 is TGTGCCAGCAGACCGGACAGGGGAAACACTGAAGCTTTCTTT.